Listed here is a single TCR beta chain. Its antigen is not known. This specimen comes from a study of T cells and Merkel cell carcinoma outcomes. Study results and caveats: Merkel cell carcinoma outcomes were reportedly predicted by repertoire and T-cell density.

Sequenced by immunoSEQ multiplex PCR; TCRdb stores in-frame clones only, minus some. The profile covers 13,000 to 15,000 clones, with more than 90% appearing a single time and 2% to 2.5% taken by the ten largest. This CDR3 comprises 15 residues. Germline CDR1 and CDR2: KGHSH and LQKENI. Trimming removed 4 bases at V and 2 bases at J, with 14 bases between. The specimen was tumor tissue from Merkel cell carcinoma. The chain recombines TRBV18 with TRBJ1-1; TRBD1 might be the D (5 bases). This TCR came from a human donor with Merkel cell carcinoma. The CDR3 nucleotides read TGTGCCAGCTCACATAACCAGGGTGTTAACACTGAAGCTTTCTTT. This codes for CASSHNQGVNTEAFF.